The entry that follows covers one T cell receptor (beta chain) sequence. This clone appeared a single time. Its recognized antigen is unknown. No much larger clonotype is one base removed from it; base qualities were not supplied. The data were taken from a study of blood T cell repertoires in COVID-19 (dated by TCRdb to between 2020 and 2021). Background for the entire study: Samples covering the acute and convalescent phases of COVID-19 were provided by collaborators in the United States, Italy and Spain. The repertoires were made available in a free public database intended to serve as a resource for research on the immune response to SARS-CoV-2. The dataset comprised deeply sampled blood TCRbeta repertoires from subjects exposed to, actively infected with, or recovered from COVID-19. The samples were drawn from two sources: the first 160 participants of the ongoing ImmuneRACE study, and 950 to 1,500 subjects contributed by 6 global collaborators. Nearly every sample came with metadata listing a de-identified subject ID, COVID-19 status, age in years and sex. The prospective study material was composed of cDNA or gDNA derived from T cells, B-cell-depleted T cells, or PBMCs. Where available, HLA class I and class II types were taken from metadata supplied by the sample provider and were not determined by assay-based typing.

Whole blood was collected in K2EDTA tubes by collaborating institutions according to the institutions' own protocols. For TCRbeta analysis, collaborator samples were shipped as frozen whole blood, as isolated PBMCs, or as DNA extracted from either sample type. The research as a whole found: The quantity of clinical and demographic metadata differed by source and by participant and was supplied without curation.

CDR1 and CDR2 (MNHEY, SMNVEV) derive from the germline V gene (reference sequence). V is pared back by 3 bases and J by 1 base, with 6 bases lying between the germline termini. The CDR3 runs 13 amino acids, cysteine and phenylalanine included. The entry retains the CDR3 DNA only, 39 bases that are in frame from base 1. TCRbeta CDR3 regions were amplified from genomic DNA by means of the immunoSEQ Assay, a bias-controlled multiplex PCR. On the study's bioinformatics: Within the assay, amplification of reference gene primers was used to estimate how many nucleated cells each sample contained. To quantify the absolute abundance of each unique TCRbeta CDR3 rearrangement, sequence reads were collapsed and filtered. For each sample, productive Simpson clonality was calculated as the square root of Simpson's diversity index over productive rearrangements. TCRdb holds this immuneACCESS table with in-frame rearrangements only. Some clones are missing; in checked studies, unresolved V genes explain under half, and the rest has no known cause. For V, J and clone size, that table is used; D and trimming come from the DNA. Across this sample there are under 100,000 clones, with 80% seen only once. The ten largest make up about 12% of the sample.

The chain employs TRBV27 and TRBJ1-1; a tentative D call is TRBD1 (6 bases match). The origin of this receptor is a woman aged 35 to 49 with active or convalescent COVID-19. Specimen: peripheral blood. The CDR3 corresponds to CASSLTGNTEAFF. The sequenced DNA is TGTGCCAGCAGTTTGACAGGGAACACTGAAGCTTTCTTT.